This T cell receptor beta chain originates from a study of T cells in tumors after PD-1 blockade. Study-level background: Excluded were patients with checkpoint blockade, immunosuppressants, or radiotherapy or other anti-cancer therapy within 4 weeks. A subset received ongoing vismodegib 150 mg daily alongside anti-PD-1 therapy. Study-level points and caveats: Blood contained about 43% of the tumor's TCR clonotypes.

With regard to this clone: Its antigen is as yet unknown.

Tumor or blood genomic DNA was sequenced, with inputs of about 600 ng to 6,500 ng. The repertoire was sequenced with immunoSEQ multiplex PCR; TCRdb's copy has only in-frame clones and lacks some. This table holds 60,000 to 65,000 clones, about 74% found once. The CDR3 is 16 amino acids. Germline values: CDR1 SQVTM, CDR2 ANQGSEA. The V end was cut by 6 bases, the J end by 0 bases, with 20 bases between. This receptor was obtained from a human donor with basal cell carcinoma. The sequencing used PBMCs, collected after anti-PD-1 treatment. The chain uses TRBV29-1 and TRBJ1-1; D call uncertain. The CDR3 DNA sequence: TGCAGCGTCGTGCCGGCTGGACGGAACATGAACACTGAAGCTTTCTTT. Translated, it gives CSVVPAGRNMNTEAFF.